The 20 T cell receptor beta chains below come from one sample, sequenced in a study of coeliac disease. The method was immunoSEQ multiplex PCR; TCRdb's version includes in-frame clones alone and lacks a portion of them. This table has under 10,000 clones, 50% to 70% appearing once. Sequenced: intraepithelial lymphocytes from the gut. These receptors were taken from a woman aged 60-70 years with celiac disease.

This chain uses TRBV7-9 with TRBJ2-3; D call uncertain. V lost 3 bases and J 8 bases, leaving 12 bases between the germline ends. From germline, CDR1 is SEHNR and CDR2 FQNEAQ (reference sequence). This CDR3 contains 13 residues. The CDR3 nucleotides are TGTGCCAGCAGCTTGGAGCTAGAACCTACGCAGTATTTT. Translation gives CASSLELEPTQYF.

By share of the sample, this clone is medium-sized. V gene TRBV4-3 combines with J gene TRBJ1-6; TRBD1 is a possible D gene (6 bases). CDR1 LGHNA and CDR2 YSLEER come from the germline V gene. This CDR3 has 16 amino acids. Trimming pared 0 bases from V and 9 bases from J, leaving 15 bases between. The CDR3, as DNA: TGCGCCAGCAGCCAAGAACTGTGGGGGCAGGGTTCACCCCTCCACTTT. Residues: CASSQELWGQGSPLHF.

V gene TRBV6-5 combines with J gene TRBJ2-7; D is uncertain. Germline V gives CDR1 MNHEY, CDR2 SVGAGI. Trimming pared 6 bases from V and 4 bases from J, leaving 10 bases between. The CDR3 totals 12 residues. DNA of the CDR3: TGTGCCAGCAGCCTAGACGGGTACGAGCAGTACTTC. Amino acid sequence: CASSLDGYEQYF.

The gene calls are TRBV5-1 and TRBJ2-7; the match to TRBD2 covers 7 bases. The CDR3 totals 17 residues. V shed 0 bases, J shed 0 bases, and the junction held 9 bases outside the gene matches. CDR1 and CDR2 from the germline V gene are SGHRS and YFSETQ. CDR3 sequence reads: CASSLASGVPFSYEQYF. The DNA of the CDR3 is TGCGCCAGCAGCTTGGCGAGCGGGGTGCCTTTCTCCTACGAGCAGTACTTC.

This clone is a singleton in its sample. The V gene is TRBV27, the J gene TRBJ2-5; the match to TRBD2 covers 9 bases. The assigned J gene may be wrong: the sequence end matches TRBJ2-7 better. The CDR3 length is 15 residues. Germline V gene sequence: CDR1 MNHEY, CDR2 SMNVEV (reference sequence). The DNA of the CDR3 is TGTGCCAGTATCGCCCCCAGCGGGAGGCCCTACGAGCAGTACTTC. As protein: CASIAPSGRPYEQYF.

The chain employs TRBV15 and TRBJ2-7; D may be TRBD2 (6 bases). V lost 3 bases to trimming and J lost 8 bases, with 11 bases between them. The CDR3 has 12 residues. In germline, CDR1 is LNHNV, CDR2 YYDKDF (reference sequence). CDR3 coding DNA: TGTGCCACCAGCAGCACCGGGACTCAGCAGTACTTC. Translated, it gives CATSSTGTQQYF.

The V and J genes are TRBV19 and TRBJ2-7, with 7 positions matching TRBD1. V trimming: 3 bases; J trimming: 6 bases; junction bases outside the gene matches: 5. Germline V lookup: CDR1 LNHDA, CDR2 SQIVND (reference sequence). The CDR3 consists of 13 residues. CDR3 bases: TGTGCCAGTAGTATCGGCAGGGGGAGCGAGCAGTACTTC. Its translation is CASSIGRGSEQYF.

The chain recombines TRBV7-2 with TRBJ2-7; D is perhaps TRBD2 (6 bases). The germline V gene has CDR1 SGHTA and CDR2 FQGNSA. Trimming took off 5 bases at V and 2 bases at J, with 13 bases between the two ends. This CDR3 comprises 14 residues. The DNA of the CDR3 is TGTGCCAGCAGCCTACTAGCCCCTGCCTACGAGCAGTACTTC. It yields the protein CASSLLAPAYEQYF.

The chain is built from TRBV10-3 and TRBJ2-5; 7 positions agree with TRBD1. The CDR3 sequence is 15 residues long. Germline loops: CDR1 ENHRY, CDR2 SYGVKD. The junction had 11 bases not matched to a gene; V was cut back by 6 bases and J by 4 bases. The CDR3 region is CAIRRDREGRETQYF. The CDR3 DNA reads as TGTGCCATCAGAAGAGACAGGGAAGGTCGAGAGACCCAGTACTTC.

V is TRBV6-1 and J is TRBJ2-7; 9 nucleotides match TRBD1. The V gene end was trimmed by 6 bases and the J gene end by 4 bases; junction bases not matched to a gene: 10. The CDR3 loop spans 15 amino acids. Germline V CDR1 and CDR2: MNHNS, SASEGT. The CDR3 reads CASSFTGGKVYEQYF. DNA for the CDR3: TGTGCCAGCAGCTTTACAGGGGGCAAAGTATACGAGCAGTACTTC.

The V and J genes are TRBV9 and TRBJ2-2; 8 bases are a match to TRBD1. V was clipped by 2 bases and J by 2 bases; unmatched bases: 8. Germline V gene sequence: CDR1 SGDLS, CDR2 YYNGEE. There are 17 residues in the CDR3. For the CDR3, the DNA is TGTGCCAGCAGCGTCCCTCGGGACAGGATTAACACCGGGGAGCTGTTTTTT. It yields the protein CASSVPRDRINTGELFF.

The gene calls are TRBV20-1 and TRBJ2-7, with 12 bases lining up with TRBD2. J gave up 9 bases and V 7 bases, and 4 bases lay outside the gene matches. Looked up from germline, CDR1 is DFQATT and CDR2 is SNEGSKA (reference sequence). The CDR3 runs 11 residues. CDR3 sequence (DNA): TGCAGTGGACTAGCGGGGGTTGTGCAGTACTTC. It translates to CSGLAGVVQYF.

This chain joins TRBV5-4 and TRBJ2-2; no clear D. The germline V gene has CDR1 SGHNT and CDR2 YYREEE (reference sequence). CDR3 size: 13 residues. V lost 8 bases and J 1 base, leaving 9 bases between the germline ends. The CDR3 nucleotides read TGTGCCAGTCGTTCAGGGAACACCGGGGAGCTGTTTTTT. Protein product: CASRSGNTGELFF.

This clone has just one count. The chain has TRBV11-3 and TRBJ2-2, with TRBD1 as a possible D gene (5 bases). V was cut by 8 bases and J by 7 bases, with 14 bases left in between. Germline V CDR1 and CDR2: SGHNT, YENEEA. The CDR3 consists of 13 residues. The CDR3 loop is CASGQGNNGELFF. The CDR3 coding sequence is TGTGCCAGCGGTCAGGGTAATAACGGGGAGCTGTTTTTT. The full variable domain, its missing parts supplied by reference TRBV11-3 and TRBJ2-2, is EAGVVQSPRYKIIEKKQPVAFWCNPISGHNTLYWYLQNLGQGPELLIRYENEEAVDDSQLPKDRFSAERLKGVDSTLKIQPAELGDSAVYLCASGQGNNGELFFGEGSRLTVL.

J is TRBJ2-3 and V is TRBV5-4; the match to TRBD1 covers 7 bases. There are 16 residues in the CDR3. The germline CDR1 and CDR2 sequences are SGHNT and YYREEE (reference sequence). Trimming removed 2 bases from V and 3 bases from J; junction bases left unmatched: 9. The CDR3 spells CASSFKLAGGTDTQYF. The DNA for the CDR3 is TGTGCCAGCAGCTTTAAACTGGCAGGGGGAACAGATACGCAGTATTTT.

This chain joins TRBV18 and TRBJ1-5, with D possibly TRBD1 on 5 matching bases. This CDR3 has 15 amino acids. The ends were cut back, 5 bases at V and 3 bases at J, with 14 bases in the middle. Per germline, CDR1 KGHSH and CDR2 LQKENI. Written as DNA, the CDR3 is TGTGCCAGCTCAAGGACGGGGACTTTCAATCAGCCCCAGCATTTT. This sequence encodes CASSRTGTFNQPQHF.

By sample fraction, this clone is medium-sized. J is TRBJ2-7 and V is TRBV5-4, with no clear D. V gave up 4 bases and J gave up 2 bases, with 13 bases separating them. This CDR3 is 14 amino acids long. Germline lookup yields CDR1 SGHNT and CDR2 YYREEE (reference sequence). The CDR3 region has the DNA TGTGCCAGCAGCCAATCAGAGGTTCCCTACGAGCAGTACTTC. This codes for CASSQSEVPYEQYF.

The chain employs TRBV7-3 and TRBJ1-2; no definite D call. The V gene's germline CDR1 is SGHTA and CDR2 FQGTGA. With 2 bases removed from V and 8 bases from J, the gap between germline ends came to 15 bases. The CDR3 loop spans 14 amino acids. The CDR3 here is CASSLDAVTPGYTF. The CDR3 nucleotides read TGTGCCAGCAGCTTAGACGCGGTGACTCCCGGCTACACCTTC.

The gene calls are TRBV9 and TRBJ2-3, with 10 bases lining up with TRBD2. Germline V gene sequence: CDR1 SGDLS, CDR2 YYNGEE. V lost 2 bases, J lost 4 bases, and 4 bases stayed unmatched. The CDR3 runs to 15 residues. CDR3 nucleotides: TGTGCCAGCAGCGTCGAAGCGGGGGGGCCAGATACGCAGTATTTT. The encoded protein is CASSVEAGGPDTQYF.

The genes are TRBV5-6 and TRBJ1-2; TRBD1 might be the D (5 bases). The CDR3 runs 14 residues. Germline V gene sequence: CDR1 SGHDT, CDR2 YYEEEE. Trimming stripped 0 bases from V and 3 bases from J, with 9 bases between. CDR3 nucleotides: TGTGCCAGCAGCTTGGGGCGGGGCTACTATGGCTACACCTTC. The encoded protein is CASSLGRGYYGYTF.